This entry is about one T cell receptor (beta chain). As yet, its antigen is unknown. A much bigger clone sits one base away, suggesting this may be a read error. CDR3 length equals 13 residues. Germline values: CDR1 DFQATT, CDR2 SNEGSKA (reference sequence). V lost 1 base to trimming and J lost 4 bases, with 9 bases between them. The sample originates from a study of blood T cells in healthy people across ages. The second PCR ran roughly 7 to 12 cycles with a sample-barcoded 5' primer and J-beta primers. In TCRdb, the 5' RACE reads were re-called with MiXCR into one record per CDR3 protein. The data contain hundreds of thousands of distinct CDR3 sequences, about 50% of them seen just once; the ten biggest clones take up about 13%. Broader study findings: Higher diversity and more naive CD4+ cells were features of long-lived donors, compared to aged donors. TCR beta diversity tracked closely with naive T cell percentage.

The gene calls are TRBV20-1 and TRBJ2-3; D might be TRBD2 (6 bases). The sequenced sample consisted of blood. The sequence was obtained from a woman of 80 years or more in good health. The CDR3 is CSARGPSADTQYF. In DNA form, the CDR3 reads TGCAGTGCTAGAGGTCCTAGCGCAGATACGCAGTATTTT.